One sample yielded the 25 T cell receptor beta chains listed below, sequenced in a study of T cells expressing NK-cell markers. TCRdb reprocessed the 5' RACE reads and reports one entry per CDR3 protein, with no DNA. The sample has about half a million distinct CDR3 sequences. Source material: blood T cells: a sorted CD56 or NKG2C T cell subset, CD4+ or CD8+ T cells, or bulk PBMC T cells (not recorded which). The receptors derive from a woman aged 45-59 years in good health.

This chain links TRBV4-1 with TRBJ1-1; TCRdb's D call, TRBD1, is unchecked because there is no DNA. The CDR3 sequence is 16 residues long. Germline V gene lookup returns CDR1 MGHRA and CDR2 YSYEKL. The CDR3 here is CANSQVPRQGGTEAFF.

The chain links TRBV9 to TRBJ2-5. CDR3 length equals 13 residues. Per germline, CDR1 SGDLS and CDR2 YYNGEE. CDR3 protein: CASSVDSTKTQYF.

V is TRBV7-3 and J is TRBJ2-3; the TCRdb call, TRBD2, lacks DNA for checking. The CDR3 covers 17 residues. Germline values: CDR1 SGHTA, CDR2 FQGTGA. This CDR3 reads CASSLTAGGSGGDTQYF.

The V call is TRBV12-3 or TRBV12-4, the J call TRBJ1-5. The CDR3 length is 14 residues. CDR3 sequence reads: CASSLAYPNQPQHF.

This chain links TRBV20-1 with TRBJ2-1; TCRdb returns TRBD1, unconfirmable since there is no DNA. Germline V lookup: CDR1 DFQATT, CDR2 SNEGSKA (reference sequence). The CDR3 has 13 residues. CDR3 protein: CSASFLRGNEQFF.

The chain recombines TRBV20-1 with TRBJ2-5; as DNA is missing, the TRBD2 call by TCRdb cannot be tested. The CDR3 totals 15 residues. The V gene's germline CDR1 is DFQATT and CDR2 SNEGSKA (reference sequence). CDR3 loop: CSASPGGASGSTQYF.

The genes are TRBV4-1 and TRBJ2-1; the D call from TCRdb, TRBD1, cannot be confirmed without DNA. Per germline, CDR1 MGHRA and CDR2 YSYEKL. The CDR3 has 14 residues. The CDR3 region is CASSQLGVVYEQFF.

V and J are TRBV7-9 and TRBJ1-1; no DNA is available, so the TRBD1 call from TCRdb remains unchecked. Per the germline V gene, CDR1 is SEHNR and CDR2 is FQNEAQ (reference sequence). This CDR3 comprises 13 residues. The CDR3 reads CASSSQGATEAFF. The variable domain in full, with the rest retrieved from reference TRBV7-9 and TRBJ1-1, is DTGVSQNPRHKITKRGQNVTFRCDPISEHNRLYWYRQTLGQGPEFLTYFQNEAQLEKSRLLSDRFSAERPKGSFSTLEIQRTEQGDSAMYLCASSSQGATEAFFGQGTRLTVV.

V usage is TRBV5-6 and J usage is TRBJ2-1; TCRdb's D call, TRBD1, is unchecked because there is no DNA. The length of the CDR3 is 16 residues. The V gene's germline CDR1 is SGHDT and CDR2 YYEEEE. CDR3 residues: CASSGKGGVIYNEQFF.

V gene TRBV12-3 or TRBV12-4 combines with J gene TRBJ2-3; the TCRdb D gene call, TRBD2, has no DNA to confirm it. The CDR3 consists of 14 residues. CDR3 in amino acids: CASGGLAGRDTQYF.

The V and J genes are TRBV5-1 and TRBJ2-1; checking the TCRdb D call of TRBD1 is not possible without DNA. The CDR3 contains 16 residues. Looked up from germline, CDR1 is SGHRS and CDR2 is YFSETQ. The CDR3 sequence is CASSLQAIGGAGEQFF.

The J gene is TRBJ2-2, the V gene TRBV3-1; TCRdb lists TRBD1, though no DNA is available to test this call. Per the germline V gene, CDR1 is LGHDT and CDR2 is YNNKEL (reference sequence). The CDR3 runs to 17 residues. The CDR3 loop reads CASSQEGPPLNTGELFF.

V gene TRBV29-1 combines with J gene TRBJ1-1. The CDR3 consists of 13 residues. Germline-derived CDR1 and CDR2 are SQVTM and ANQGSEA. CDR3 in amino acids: CTSWERGNTEAFF.

CDR3 region: CASSLLTSGSEQFF. The chain has TRBV7-8 and TRBJ2-1; TCRdb designates TRBD2, a call that cannot be tested without DNA. The CDR3 contains 14 residues. Germline loops: CDR1 SGHVS, CDR2 FQNEAQ.

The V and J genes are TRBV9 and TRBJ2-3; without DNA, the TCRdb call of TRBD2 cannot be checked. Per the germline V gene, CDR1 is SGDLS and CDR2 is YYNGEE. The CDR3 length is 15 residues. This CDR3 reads CASSVGAGGTDTQYF.

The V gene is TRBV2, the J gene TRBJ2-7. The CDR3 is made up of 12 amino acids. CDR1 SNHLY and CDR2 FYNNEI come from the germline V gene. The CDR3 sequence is CASRTVSYEQYF.

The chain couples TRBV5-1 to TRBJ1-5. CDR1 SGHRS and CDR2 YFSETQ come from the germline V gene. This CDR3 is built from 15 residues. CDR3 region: CASSLAGRDNQPQHF.

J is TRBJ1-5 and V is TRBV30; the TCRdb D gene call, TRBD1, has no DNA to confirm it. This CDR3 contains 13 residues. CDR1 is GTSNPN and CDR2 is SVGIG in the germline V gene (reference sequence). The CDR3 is CAWNQGNNQPQHF. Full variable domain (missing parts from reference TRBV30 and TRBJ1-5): SQTIHQWPATLVQPVGSPLSLECTVEGTSNPNLYWYRQAAGRGLQLLFYSVGIGQISSEVPQNLSASRPQDRQFILSSKKLLLSDSGFYLCAWNQGNNQPQHFGDGTRLSIL.

The CDR3 reads CASSHGLWQYF. The V and J genes are TRBV2 and TRBJ2-7. The CDR3 sequence is 11 residues long. CDR1 is SNHLY, CDR2 FYNNEI, per germline.

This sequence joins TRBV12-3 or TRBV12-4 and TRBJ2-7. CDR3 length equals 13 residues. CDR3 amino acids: CASSPSSVFKQYF.

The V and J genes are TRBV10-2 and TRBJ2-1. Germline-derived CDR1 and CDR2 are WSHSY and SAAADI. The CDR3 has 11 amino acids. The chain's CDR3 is CASSVVNEQFF.

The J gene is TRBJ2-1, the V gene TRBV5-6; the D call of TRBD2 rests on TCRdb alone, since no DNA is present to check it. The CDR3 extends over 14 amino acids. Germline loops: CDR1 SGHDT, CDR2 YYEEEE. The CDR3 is CASSSTSGTFEQFF. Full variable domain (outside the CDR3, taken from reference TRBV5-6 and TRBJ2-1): DAGVTQSPTHLIKTRGQQVTLRCSPKSGHDTVSWYQQALGQGPQFIFQYYEEEERQRGNFPDRFSGHQFPNYSSELNVNALLLGDSALYLCASSSTSGTFEQFFGPGTRLTVL.

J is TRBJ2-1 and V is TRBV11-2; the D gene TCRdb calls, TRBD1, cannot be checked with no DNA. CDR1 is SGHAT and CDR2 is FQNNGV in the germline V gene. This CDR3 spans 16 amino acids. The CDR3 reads CASSSNQGISYNEQFF.

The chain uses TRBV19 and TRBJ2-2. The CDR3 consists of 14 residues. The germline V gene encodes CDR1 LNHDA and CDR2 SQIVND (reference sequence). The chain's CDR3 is CASRISENTGELFF.

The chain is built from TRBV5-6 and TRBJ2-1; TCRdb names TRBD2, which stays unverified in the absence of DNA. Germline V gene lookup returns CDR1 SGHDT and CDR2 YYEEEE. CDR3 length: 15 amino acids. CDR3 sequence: CASRILATQYNEQFF.